This T cell receptor beta chain was found in a study of shared clonotypes between healthy human individuals. Per germline, CDR1 MDHEN and CDR2 SYDVKM. This CDR3 comprises 15 residues. The junction had 10 bases not matched to a gene; V was cut back by 5 bases and J by 11 bases. The table came from immunoSEQ multiplex PCR; TCRdb's copy has only in-frame clones and leaves some out. Altogether roughly 2 million clones are present, more than 90% being singletons, with the ten largest covering more than 0.1%. The CD4+ fraction was divided into a CD45RA+ naive subset and a CD45RA-negative memory subset. The chain has TRBV28 and TRBJ1-6; 9 bases line up with TRBD1. The sample comprised naive CD4+ T cells sorted from blood. Subset reported: CD45RA+ positively selected. The clonotype was recovered from a man between 18 and 35 years old in good health. Here the CDR3 reads CASSTGTGNWTPLHF. In DNA form, the CDR3 reads TGTGCCAGCAGTACCGGGACAGGGAATTGGACACCCCTCCACTTT.